Below, 4 T cell receptor beta chains from the same sample are listed, as sequenced in a study of shared clonotypes between healthy human individuals. Sequencing used immunoSEQ multiplex PCR; TCRdb keeps in-frame clones, though not all of them. The sample records almost 700,000 clones, 92% being singletons. The naive CD8 subset, CD45RO-negative cells positively selected for CCR7, excluded terminally differentiated effector memory CD45RA+ cells. The sample taken for sequencing was naive CD8+ T cells sorted from blood. The source of these receptors is a man aged 25 to 40 in good health.

The CDR3 DNA reads TGTGCCAGCAGTGAAGGCAGCTCAATCAGGGAGACCCAGTACTTC. This gives the protein CASSEGSSIRETQYF. The chain employs TRBV2 and TRBJ2-5, with D uncertain. V lost 1 base and J lost 5, with 14 bases in between. CDR1 and CDR2 from the germline V gene are SNHLY and FYNNEI. The CDR3 runs 15 residues.

This sequence joins TRBV5-1 and TRBJ2-5; no reliable D call. The CDR3 runs to 13 residues. V gave up 4 bases and J gave up 2 bases, with 9 bases separating them. CDR1 is SGHRS and CDR2 is YFSETQ in the germline V gene. The CDR3 loop reads CASSRAGQETQYF. The CDR3 coding sequence is TGCGCCAGCAGCCGGGCTGGACAAGAGACCCAGTACTTC.

The chain combines TRBV11-3 with TRBJ2-4; a weak D match, TRBD1 (7 bases). V lost 5 bases and J lost 1, with 15 bases in between. CDR3 length: 16 amino acids. CDR1 and CDR2 from the germline V gene are SGHNT and YENEEA. As DNA, the CDR3 is TGTGCCAGCAGCATCCGGGACAGCGGGGCCAAAAACATTCAGTACTTC. Its translation is CASSIRDSGAKNIQYF.

This chain uses TRBV2 with TRBJ2-7, with D tentatively TRBD2 (5 bases). Germline CDR1 and CDR2: SNHLY and FYNNEI. Trimming shortened V by 6 bases and J by 1 base, and 10 bases separated the two germline ends. The CDR3 spans 13 residues. The CDR3 sequence: CASSDTSSYEQYF. CDR3 in DNA: TGTGCCAGCAGCGATACTAGTTCCTACGAGCAGTACTTC.